Listed below are T cell receptor beta chains from one sample, sequenced in a study of cytomegalovirus exposure and HLA in healthy donors. Here immunoSEQ multiplex PCR was the method, and the copy in TCRdb shows in-frame clones only, minus some. The data contain some 290,000 clones, around 90% of them seen just once; the ten biggest clones take up around 0.88%. Source material: PBMCs. These receptors were obtained from a man aged 25-45 years in good health and CMV-seronegative. Both conserved end residues are trimmed from each CDR3. The D gene is left open where the match is weak.

>TRBV19|TRBJ1-5|-
ASSIVGPGAQPQH
>TRBV20-1|TRBJ1-1|-
SATPRGLAF
>TRBV6-1|TRBJ2-7|TRBD1
ASSVSGTGNYEQY
>TRBV10-3|TRBJ2-4|TRBD1
AISAQGALNIQY
>TRBV19|TRBJ1-2|TRBD1
ASGTANYGYT
>TRBV7-9|TRBJ1-1|TRBD1
ASSAQGVNTEAF
>TRBV9|TRBJ2-2|TRBD2
ASQPLGGVSGSGGELF
>TRBV6-6|TRBJ2-2|-
ASYPSRLTGNGELF
>TRBV19|TRBJ1-2|-
ASSINSAINYGYT
>TRBV21-1|TRBJ1-5|-
ASTQGTGRDQPQH
>TRBV6-6|TRBJ1-5|-
ASSYDRSYNNQPQH
>TRBV7-2|TRBJ2-1|-
ASRSSRRGADEQF
>TRBV11-2|TRBJ2-1|-
ASSLEYYNEQF
>TRBV5-1|TRBJ1-1|-
ASTPRGGGSTEAF
>TRBV10-2|TRBJ2-7|TRBD2
ASTGTSGGVEQY
>TRBV7-8|TRBJ2-1|TRBD1
ASSLGAGQERYNEQF
>TRBV5-6|TRBJ1-5|TRBD1
ASSVTGGAWNQPQH
>TRBV20-1|TRBJ2-5|-
SAGLRETQY